This TCR beta chain was identified in a study of blood T cell repertoires in COVID-19. The method was immunoSEQ multiplex PCR; TCRdb's version includes in-frame clones alone and lacks a portion of them. The sample includes about 140,000 clones, roughly three quarters of them seen just once. The receptor was derived from a woman aged 45 to 65 who had recovered from COVID-19. Sequences were obtained from PBMCs or T cells enriched from blood (not recorded which).

The chain's CDR3 is CASSLGDTSGSNEQFF. The CDR3, as DNA: TGTGCCAGCAGCTTAGGGGACACCAGCGGGAGTAATGAGCAGTTCTTC. V gene TRBV7-7 combines with J gene TRBJ2-1, with 8 bases fitting TRBD2. The V and J ends lost 1 base and 7 bases, in that order; junction bases with no gene match: 9. The germline CDR1 and CDR2 sequences are SSHAT and FNYEAQ (reference sequence). CDR3 size: 16 residues. Drawing the rest from reference TRBV7-7 and TRBJ2-1, the complete variable domain is GAGVSQSPRYKVTKRGQDVTLRCDPISSHATLYWYQQALGQGPEFLTYFNYEAQPDKSGLPSDRFSAERPEGSISTLTIQRTEQRDSAMYRCASSLGDTSGSNEQFFGPGTRLTVL.